This TCR beta chain was observed in a study of T cell responses to AZD1222 COVID-19 vaccine. The CDR3 is 13 residues long. Germline loops: CDR1 SSHAT, CDR2 FNYEAQ (reference sequence). TCRdb's table, derived via immunoSEQ multiplex PCR, lists solely in-frame clones and lacks some. Here the sample spans roughly 190,000 clones, around nine tenths being singletons. Notes on this clone: A junction end diverges from the germline sequence, so it may reflect a read error.

The chain carries TRBV7-7 and TRBJ2-5; D ambiguous. The sequencing used peripheral blood, collected 28 days after the second dose of the MenACWY control vaccine. The source of this sequence is an adult who received the MenACWY meningococcal vaccine as a control. The CDR3 DNA reads as TGTGCTAGCAGCTTTTCGGGTGGGGAGACCCAGTACTTC. This translates into CASSFSGGETQYF. Full variable domain (outside the CDR3, taken from reference TRBV7-7 and TRBJ2-5): GAGVSQSPRYKVTKRGQDVTLRCDPISSHATLYWYQQALGQGPEFLTYFNYEAQPDKSGLPSDRFSAERPEGSISTLTIQRTEQRDSAMYRCASSFSGGETQYFGPGTRLLVL.